These 24 T cell receptor beta chains came from one sample sequenced in a study of blood T cell repertoires in COVID-19 (dated by TCRdb to 2018 to 2020). Receptors were amplified or captured by the immunoSEQ multiplex PCR assay. TCRdb holds this immuneACCESS table with in-frame rearrangements only. Some clones are missing; in checked studies, unresolved V genes explain under half, and the rest has no known cause. The table for this sample lists over 300,000 clones; 86% of them were counted only once. 1.5% to 2% of the sample comes from the top ten. Sequenced input: peripheral blood. All receptors come from a woman aged 50 to 65 with acute or convalescent COVID-19.

In regard to this clone: The same CDR3 also results from other DNA sequences found in this sample. This chain uses TRBV7-9 with TRBJ1-1, with TRBD1 matching 7 bases. From germline, CDR1 is SEHNR and CDR2 FQNEAQ (reference sequence). J was trimmed by 1 base and V by 5 bases; bases with no gene match: 4. The CDR3 is made up of 14 amino acids. CDR3 in amino acids: CASSLQGTNTEAFF. The CDR3 nucleotides read TGTGCCAGCAGCCTACAGGGGACGAACACTGAAGCTTTCTTT.

The chain is built from TRBV20-1 and TRBJ1-1; D might be TRBD1 (5 bases). With 3 bases removed from V and 6 bases from J, the gap between germline ends came to 17 bases. Germline CDR1 is DFQATT and CDR2 is SNEGSKA (reference sequence). The CDR3 has 14 residues. CDR3 loop: CSASKFTGPSEAFF. The CDR3 region has the DNA TGCAGTGCTAGTAAGTTTACAGGACCATCTGAAGCTTTCTTT.

The chain couples TRBV6-2 or TRBV6-3 to TRBJ2-5; TRBD2 agrees at 9 bases. The CDR3 is made up of 17 amino acids. V shed 3 bases, J shed 4 bases, and the junction held 12 bases outside the gene matches. CDR1 MNHEY and CDR2 SVGEGT come from the germline V gene. DNA for the CDR3: TGTGCCAGCAGTTATCCCGGGGTAGCGGGAGAACGAGAGACCCAGTACTTC. Translated, it gives CASSYPGVAGERETQYF.

V and J are TRBV5-6 and TRBJ2-1; 11 bases are a match to TRBD1. The CDR3 extends over 15 amino acids. J lost 8 bases, V lost 2 bases, and 6 bases had no gene match. Per germline, CDR1 SGHDT and CDR2 YYEEEE. Here the CDR3 DNA reads TGTGCCAGCAGCTTCCCGGGACAGGGGGGCCATGAGCAGTTCTTC. The encoded protein is CASSFPGQGGHEQFF.

This clone was detected once. The gene calls are TRBV19 and TRBJ1-1, with 7 bases lining up with TRBD1. V lost 7 bases and J lost 2; bases outside the gene matches: 10. Per germline, CDR1 LNHDA and CDR2 SQIVND (reference sequence). The CDR3 sequence is 15 residues long. For the CDR3, the DNA is TGTGCCAGTACCGAACAGGGACAGACTAACACTGAAGCTTTCTTT. Translated, it gives CASTEQGQTNTEAFF.

The gene calls are TRBV6-5 and TRBJ2-1; D is perhaps TRBD2 (5 bases). Germline V lookup: CDR1 MNHEY, CDR2 SVGAGI. The V end was cut by 7 bases, the J end by 0 bases, with 13 bases between. The CDR3 is 15 amino acids. The CDR3 loop reads CASTIGRGSYNEQFF. DNA of the CDR3: TGTGCCAGCACGATTGGACGGGGCTCCTACAATGAGCAGTTCTTC.

This clone was observed once. V gene TRBV24-1 combines with J gene TRBJ2-7; TRBD2 agrees at 10 bases. The CDR3 covers 15 residues. V gave up 3 bases and J gave up 2 bases; unmatched junction bases: 3. CDR1 and CDR2 (germline): KGHDR, SFDVKD. The CDR3 protein is CATSDASGGTYEQYF. CDR3 in DNA: TGTGCCACCAGTGATGCTAGCGGGGGTACCTACGAGCAGTACTTC.

V and J are TRBV5-1 and TRBJ2-7, with 11 bases identical to TRBD2. The CDR3 runs to 16 residues. Per the germline V gene, CDR1 is SGHRS and CDR2 is YFSETQ. Trimming removed 3 bases from V and 4 bases from J; junction bases left unmatched: 9. The CDR3 sequence: CASSSLTSGSQYEQYF. DNA for the CDR3: TGCGCCAGCAGCTCCCTAACTAGCGGGAGTCAGTACGAGCAGTACTTC.

This chain connects TRBV6-6 to TRBJ2-1; 11 bases are shared with TRBD2. Germline CDR1 is MNHNY and CDR2 is SVGAGI (reference sequence). The length of the CDR3 is 16 residues. The ends lost 4 bases at V and 2 bases at J; junction bases unmatched: 4. The CDR3 DNA reads as TGTGCCAGCAGTTCGATACTAGCGGGAGCCTACAATGAGCAGTTCTTC. This translates into CASSSILAGAYNEQFF.

The gene calls are TRBV27 and TRBJ2-7, with TRBD2 matching 10 bases. The CDR3 totals 18 residues. Germline CDR1 and CDR2: MNHEY and SMNVEV (reference sequence). Losses at the gene ends were 4 bases for V and 1 base for J; bases not matched to a gene: 13. The CDR3: CASSWTARGLALSYEQYF. The CDR3 DNA reads TGTGCCAGCAGTTGGACAGCTCGGGGACTAGCGCTTTCCTACGAGCAGTACTTC.

The chain uses TRBV6-5 and TRBJ2-1, with 13 nucleotides matching TRBD2. Germline lookup yields CDR1 MNHEY and CDR2 SVGAGI. V gave up 8 bases and J gave up 8 bases; unmatched junction bases: 9. This CDR3 contains 15 residues. The CDR3 protein is CASCRTSGSSYEQFF. The DNA for the CDR3 is TGTGCCAGCTGCAGGACTAGCGGGAGTAGTTATGAGCAGTTCTTC.

The chain has TRBV5-1 and TRBJ2-7; TRBD2 aligns across 13 bases. Germline lookup yields CDR1 SGHRS and CDR2 YFSETQ. The trim removed 1 base at V and 0 bases at J, leaving 1 base unmatched. The CDR3 totals 16 residues. For the CDR3, the DNA is TGCGCCAGCAGCTTGAGGACTAGCGGGAGCTCCTACGAGCAGTACTTC. This gives the protein CASSLRTSGSSYEQYF.

The chain combines TRBV7-9 with TRBJ2-2; a weak D match, TRBD1 (5 bases). Trimming cost V 6 bases and J 4 bases, with 12 bases left between them. CDR3 length equals 14 residues. Germline values: CDR1 SEHNR, CDR2 FQNEAQ (reference sequence). DNA for the CDR3: TGTGCCAGCAGGACCCTCCAGGGCACCGGGGAGCTGTTTTTT. This translates into CASRTLQGTGELFF.

The chain links TRBV27 to TRBJ1-3; D uncertain. Germline V lookup: CDR1 MNHEY, CDR2 SMNVEV (reference sequence). V was cut by 6 bases and J by 0 bases, with 9 bases left in between. The CDR3 totals 14 residues. The CDR3 DNA is TGTGCCAGCAGAGGAGGAGGCTCTGGAAACACCATATATTTT. This translates into CASRGGGSGNTIYF.

This clone was counted once. The chain carries TRBV6-5 and TRBJ2-3; D gene uncertain. Trimming removed 4 bases from V and 4 bases from J, with 9 bases in between. The CDR3 spans 13 residues. The V gene's germline CDR1 is MNHEY and CDR2 SVGAGI. The CDR3 is CASSSLTADTQYF. CDR3 nucleotides: TGTGCCAGCAGTTCCCTCACAGCAGATACGCAGTATTTT.

This clone was recorded once. The rearrangement links TRBV2 to TRBJ1-4, with D unclear. The CDR3 has 14 residues. The V end lost 4 bases, the J end lost 7 bases, and 13 bases lay between the germline ends. In germline, CDR1 is SNHLY, CDR2 FYNNEI. In nucleotides, the CDR3 is TGTGCCAGCAGTGGGTCAGGCCGAGCTGAAAAACTGTTTTTT. This translates into CASSGSGRAEKLFF.

The rearrangement joins TRBV24-1 to TRBJ2-1, with a possible D match to TRBD2 (6 bases). Germline-derived CDR1 and CDR2 are KGHDR and SFDVKD. CDR3 length: 15 amino acids. The germline V and J ends were trimmed by 5 bases and 4 bases, with 14 bases remaining between them. CDR3 sequence reads: CATSGSSGLYNEQFF. In DNA form, the CDR3 reads TGTGCCACCAGTGGTAGTAGCGGTTTATACAATGAGCAGTTCTTC.

The chain couples TRBV19 to TRBJ1-5, with D unclear. V was cut by 6 bases and J by 2 bases, with 11 bases left in between. The CDR3 consists of 14 residues. Per the germline V gene, CDR1 is LNHDA and CDR2 is SQIVND (reference sequence). As DNA, the CDR3 is TGTGCCAGTAGCGCGGAAGCTGGCAATCAGCCCCAGCATTTT. It translates to CASSAEAGNQPQHF.

This clone was detected only once. This chain joins TRBV5-1 and TRBJ2-5, with TRBD2 matching 9 bases. Germline V gives CDR1 SGHRS, CDR2 YFSETQ. The J segment lost 3 bases and the V segment lost 4 bases, leaving 7 bases of the junction unmatched. This CDR3 spans 15 amino acids. CDR3 sequence: CASSASTSGEETQYF. The CDR3 nucleotides are TGCGCCAGCAGCGCGTCGACTAGCGGAGAAGAGACCCAGTACTTC.

The V and J genes are TRBV5-1 and TRBJ2-1; D is unclear. Trimming took 0 bases from V and 3 from J, leaving 7 bases between them. Germline values: CDR1 SGHRS, CDR2 YFSETQ. This CDR3 contains 14 residues. The CDR3 DNA reads as TGCGCCAGCAGCTTGGGTCAGAACTACAATGAGCAGTTCTTC. The encoded protein is CASSLGQNYNEQFF.

This clone was seen a handful of times. The chain joins TRBV7-2 to TRBJ1-2; D remains unclear. Germline CDR1 is SGHTA and CDR2 is FQGNSA. Trimming took off 4 bases at V and 7 bases at J, with 19 bases between the two ends. The CDR3 spans 15 residues. The CDR3 protein is CASSYDAGRIGGYTF. Written as DNA, the CDR3 is TGTGCCAGCAGCTACGACGCTGGCAGGATAGGTGGCTACACCTTC.

Regarding this clone: The sample holds other DNA sequences that translate to the same CDR3. The chain has TRBV6-5 and TRBJ2-1; perhaps TRBD1 as D (6 bases). The CDR3 has 15 amino acids. V lost 3 bases and J 1 base, leaving 10 bases between the germline ends. The germline gives CDR1 MNHEY, CDR2 SVGAGI. The CDR3 sequence: CASSYGRGSYNEQFF. CDR3 bases: TGTGCCAGCAGTTATGGCAGGGGATCCTACAATGAGCAGTTCTTC.

V is TRBV20-1 and J is TRBJ2-5, with D possibly being TRBD2 (6 bases). Trimming took off 3 bases at V and 4 bases at J, with 15 bases between the two ends. This CDR3 comprises 14 residues. CDR1 and CDR2 from the germline V gene are DFQATT and SNEGSKA (reference sequence). This chain's CDR3 is CSASPGTGGETQYF. Here the CDR3 DNA reads TGCAGTGCTAGTCCCGGGACCGGGGGAGAGACCCAGTACTTC.

The genes are TRBV29-1 and TRBJ2-1, with D maybe TRBD1 (5 bases). The CDR3 is 14 amino acids. V was shortened by 4 bases and J by 4 bases, with 14 bases between the two germline ends. Germline assignment: CDR1 SQVTM and CDR2 ANQGSEA. CDR3 sequence (DNA): TGCAGCGTTGTATCAGGGATGCGGTACAATGAGCAGTTCTTC. Encoded protein: CSVVSGMRYNEQFF.